The 24 T cell receptor beta chains listed next were all sequenced from one sample in a study of blood T cell repertoires in COVID-19. Profiled with immunoSEQ multiplex PCR; TCRdb holds only in-frame clones, not every one. Found here are under 65,000 clones, around 90% of them singletons; the top ten hold approximately 3%. Sequencing was carried out using peripheral blood. These receptors were taken from a man aged 45 to 65 with acute or convalescent COVID-19.

The chain carries TRBV19 and TRBJ1-5; TRBD1 might be the D (6 bases). Germline CDR1 is LNHDA and CDR2 is SQIVND (reference sequence). Trimming removed 10 bases at V and 7 bases at J, with 23 bases between. The CDR3 runs 15 residues. In nucleotides, the CDR3 is TGTGCCACCGCGAAGACAGGTCCACCCGGGCAGCCCCAGCATTTT. It codes for CATAKTGPPGQPQHF.

The chain couples TRBV13 to TRBJ2-1, with TRBD2 identical over 9 bases. With V trimmed by 5 bases and J by 6 bases, 11 bases remained unmatched. Germline V gives CDR1 PRHDT, CDR2 FYEKMQ (reference sequence). The CDR3 runs 16 residues. CDR3 sequence: CASSRREAGGFNEQFF. For the CDR3, the DNA is TGTGCCAGCAGCCGCCGCGAAGCGGGGGGATTCAATGAGCAGTTCTTC.

This clone is a singleton in its sample. The chain uses TRBV27 and TRBJ2-4, with a weak D call TRBD1 (6 bases). Trimming shortened V by 6 bases and J by 7 bases, and 13 bases separated the two germline ends. CDR1 is MNHEY and CDR2 is SMNVEV in the germline V gene (reference sequence). The CDR3 contains 13 residues. The CDR3 here is CASSTYRENIQYF. The CDR3, as DNA: TGTGCCAGCAGCACGTACAGGGAGAACATTCAGTACTTC.

This clone turned up a few times. The chain has TRBV10-3 and TRBJ2-2; 10 bases map to TRBD2. Germline CDR1 ENHRY, CDR2 SYGVKD. The J segment lost 3 bases and the V segment lost 5 bases, leaving 6 bases of the junction unmatched. The CDR3 has 16 residues. Written as DNA, the CDR3 is TGTGCCATCAGTATAGCGGGGGGCGCAGACACCGGGGAGCTGTTTTTT. It specifies CAISIAGGADTGELFF.

The rearrangement links TRBV5-5 to TRBJ2-3, with 7 bases matching TRBD2. CDR1 and CDR2 (germline): SGHKS, YYEKEE (reference sequence). J was trimmed by 12 bases and V by 0 bases; bases with no gene match: 7. CDR3 size: 13 residues. Here the CDR3 DNA reads TGTGCCAGCAGCTTGGCGGTCGGACTAGAACAGTATTTT. It specifies CASSLAVGLEQYF.

This chain connects TRBV2 to TRBJ1-6, with TRBD1 matching over 7 bases. The CDR3 consists of 16 residues. The ends lost 6 bases at V and 0 bases at J; junction bases unmatched: 5. Germline V gives CDR1 SNHLY, CDR2 FYNNEI. CDR3 nucleotide sequence: TGTGCCAGCAGGAAGGGACAGACCTCCTATAATTCACCCCTCCACTTT. Translating it yields CASRKGQTSYNSPLHF. Supplemented by reference TRBV2 and TRBJ1-6, the full variable domain reads EPEVTQTPSHQVTQMGQEVILRCVPISNHLYFYWYRQILGQKVEFLVSFYNNEISEKSEIFDDQFSVERPDGSNFTLKIRSTKLEDSAMYFCASRKGQTSYNSPLHFGNGTRLTVT.

This clone occurred once. The chain has TRBV5-1 and TRBJ2-5; the D gene is possibly TRBD1 (8 bases). CDR3 length: 17 residues. Germline V CDR1 and CDR2: SGHRS, YFSETQ. V lost 4 bases and J 1 base, leaving 20 bases between the germline ends. The CDR3 protein is CASSIQNTGGGQETQYF. CDR3 bases: TGCGCCAGCAGCATCCAGAATACAGGGGGGGGCCAAGAGACCCAGTACTTC.

This rearrangement joins TRBV10-3 to TRBJ2-5, with D perhaps TRBD1 (6 bases). Germline CDR1 reads ENHRY; CDR2 reads SYGVKD. The CDR3 is 15 amino acids. The germline V and J ends were trimmed by 5 bases and 1 base, with 14 bases remaining between them. In DNA, the CDR3 is TGTGCCATCAGTCCCGGACAGAGACTCCAAGAGACCCAGTACTTC. Residues: CAISPGQRLQETQYF.

CDR3 region: CASSPPRENTEAFF. DNA for the CDR3: TGTGCCAGTAGTCCCCCCAGGGAGAACACTGAAGCTTTCTTT. The V gene is TRBV19, the J gene TRBJ1-1, with D possibly TRBD1 on 5 matching bases. Trimming stripped 5 bases from V and 1 base from J, with 11 bases between. Per the germline V gene, CDR1 is LNHDA and CDR2 is SQIVND (reference sequence). The CDR3 totals 14 residues.

The V call is TRBV7-8, the J call TRBJ2-2; the match to TRBD2 covers 16 bases. Trimming at V came to 4 bases and at J to 4 bases, leaving 12 bases not matched to a gene. The CDR3 loop spans 20 amino acids. Germline CDR1 SGHVS, CDR2 FQNEAQ. DNA for the CDR3: TGTGCCAGCAGCTCCCGAACCGGGACTAGCGGGGGGGCAGTCACCGGGGAGCTGTTTTTT. Protein: CASSSRTGTSGGAVTGELFF.

The chain carries TRBV6-5 and TRBJ1-2; 7 bases match TRBD1. Germline CDR1 MNHEY, CDR2 SVGAGI. V was pared by 6 bases and J by 3 bases, with 4 bases of the junction left unmatched. The CDR3 spans 13 residues. In nucleotides, the CDR3 is TGTGCCAGCAGGGGACAGACTCACTATGGCTACACCTTC. Its translation is CASRGQTHYGYTF.

This clone was detected only a few times. The chain uses TRBV5-8 and TRBJ1-2, with 7 positions matching TRBD1. In germline, CDR1 is SGHTS, CDR2 YDEGEE. V shed 4 bases, J shed 5 bases, and the junction held 2 bases outside the gene matches. The CDR3 has 12 amino acids. CDR3 sequence (DNA): TGTGCCAGCAGCATACAGGGGTATGGCTACACCTTC. Its protein is CASSIQGYGYTF.

The chain joins TRBV6-6 to TRBJ1-2; 8 nucleotides align to TRBD1. The CDR3 sequence is 15 residues long. Germline V gene data show CDR1 as MNHNY and CDR2 as SVGAGI (reference sequence). The trim removed 6 bases at V and 4 bases at J, leaving 10 bases unmatched. The CDR3 sequence is CASSSPGQARYGYTF. The CDR3 bases are TGTGCCAGCAGCAGTCCGGGACAGGCGCGCTATGGCTACACCTTC.

V and J are TRBV30 and TRBJ2-5; TRBD1 agrees at 7 bases. Per germline, CDR1 GTSNPN and CDR2 SVGIG (reference sequence). The CDR3 spans 14 residues. With V trimmed by 3 bases and J by 1 base, 5 bases remained unmatched. CDR3 bases: TGTGCCTGGAGCTCGGCAGGGGGCCAAGAGACCCAGTACTTC. Its protein is CAWSSAGGQETQYF.

This rearrangement joins TRBV14 to TRBJ1-2, with TRBD1 identical over 7 bases. With 2 bases clipped from V and 7 bases from J, the junction kept 4 bases outside the gene matches. This CDR3 is 13 amino acids long. Germline values: CDR1 SGHDN, CDR2 FVKESK. The CDR3 loop is CASSQSRGSGYTF. The DNA of the CDR3 is TGTGCCAGCAGCCAATCCAGGGGGTCTGGCTACACCTTC.

The genes are TRBV7-3 and TRBJ2-1; a possible D gene is TRBD2 (5 bases). The germline V and J ends were trimmed by 2 bases and 8 bases, with 19 bases remaining between them. Germline CDR1 is SGHTA and CDR2 is FQGTGA. The CDR3 totals 16 residues. CDR3 loop: CASSLGPVSAPHEQFF. For the CDR3, the DNA is TGTGCCAGCAGCTTAGGTCCCGTTAGCGCGCCCCATGAGCAGTTCTTC.

This chain joins TRBV18 and TRBJ2-1; TRBD2 aligns across 14 bases. The CDR3 has 16 residues. V trimming: 1 base; J trimming: 9 bases; junction bases outside the gene matches: 5. Germline values: CDR1 KGHSH, CDR2 LQKENI. CDR3 nucleotide sequence: TGTGCCAGCTCACCACGACTAGCGGGGGGGCCAGGTGAGCAGTTCTTC. It specifies CASSPRLAGGPGEQFF.

The V and J genes are TRBV3-1 (or the pseudogene TRBV3-2) and TRBJ2-7; unclear D gene. Germline CDR1 and CDR2: LGHDT and YNNKEL (reference sequence). The ends were cut back, 4 bases at V and 7 bases at J, with 11 bases in the middle. The CDR3 has 12 amino acids. CDR3 amino acids: CASSPSSLEQYF. CDR3 nucleotide sequence: TGTGCCAGCAGCCCGTCTTCTCTGGAGCAGTACTTC.

The V call is TRBV7-2, the J call TRBJ2-2; weak D call: TRBD1 (5 bases). This CDR3 comprises 14 residues. The germline CDR1 and CDR2 sequences are SGHTA and FQGNSA. The germline V and J ends were trimmed by 1 base and 4 bases, with 7 bases remaining between them. CDR3 in amino acids: CASSLGQGTGELFF. CDR3 nucleotides: TGTGCCAGCAGCTTAGGTCAGGGCACCGGGGAGCTGTTTTTT.

About this clone itself: Other nucleotide sequences from this sample produce the same CDR3. The V gene is TRBV19, the J gene TRBJ1-2, with D perhaps matching TRBD1 (5 bases). CDR3 size: 13 residues. CDR1 LNHDA and CDR2 SQIVND come from the germline V gene (reference sequence). Trimming removed 5 bases from V and 5 bases from J, with 12 bases in between. CDR3 nucleotide sequence: TGTGCCAGTAGTCCGGGGGGTAGTTATGGCTACACCTTC. Translation gives CASSPGGSYGYTF.

The J gene is TRBJ2-7, the V gene TRBV28, with D tentatively TRBD2 (5 bases). Germline CDR1 and CDR2: MDHEN and SYDVKM. V was clipped by 7 bases and J by 9 bases, with 13 bases between them. This CDR3 contains 11 residues. The CDR3 reads CASTYGTRQYF. The CDR3 bases are TGTGCCAGCACTTATGGCACTAGGCAGTACTTC.

The chain has TRBV25-1 and TRBJ1-2; maybe TRBD1 (5 bases). From germline, CDR1 is MGHDK and CDR2 SYGVNS. Trimming pared 8 bases from V and 5 bases from J, leaving 15 bases between. CDR3 length: 13 residues. The CDR3: CASAAGTGYGYTF. In nucleotides, the CDR3 is TGTGCCAGCGCGGCCGGGACTGGTTATGGCTACACCTTC.

The rearrangement uses TRBV20-1 and TRBJ2-1; D unclear. Trimming removed 6 bases from V and 8 bases from J, with 11 bases in between. The CDR3 covers 11 residues. Germline values: CDR1 DFQATT, CDR2 SNEGSKA (reference sequence). The CDR3 bases are TGCAGTGCAAACGGTGTCGATGAGCAGTTCTTC. Its translation: CSANGVDEQFF.

V is TRBV28 and J is TRBJ1-5, with TRBD1 matching 7 bases. The length of the CDR3 is 15 residues. Per germline, CDR1 MDHEN and CDR2 SYDVKM. V shed 3 bases and J 6 bases; nucleotides not matched to a gene: 8. CDR3 amino acids: CASSFEGAGGQPQHF. The DNA for the CDR3 is TGTGCCAGCAGTTTTGAGGGGGCGGGCGGTCAGCCCCAGCATTTT.